Shown below are 24 T cell receptor beta chains from a single sample sequenced in a study of blood T cell repertoires in COVID-19. Repertoires were generated with immunoSEQ multiplex PCR, while TCRdb's copy carries only in-frame clones and drops some. The sample yields around 280,000 clones, roughly 90% seen once. Sequencing was performed on PBMCs or T cells enriched from blood (not recorded which). The receptors stem from a woman aged 18-30 years with acute COVID-19.

The chain employs TRBV27 and TRBJ1-2; TRBD1 agrees at 11 bases. This CDR3 has 14 amino acids. Unmatched junction bases numbered 6, after V lost 4 bases and J lost 8 bases. CDR1 is MNHEY and CDR2 is SMNVEV in the germline V gene (reference sequence). In nucleotides, the CDR3 is TGTGCCAGCAGTTCCCTGGACAGGGGGCGAGGCTACACCTTC. It codes for CASSSLDRGRGYTF.

V and J are TRBV5-6 and TRBJ1-1; no clear D. Germline CDR1 and CDR2: SGHDT and YYEEEE. The V end was cut by 1 base, the J end by 5 bases, with 12 bases between. This CDR3 has 14 amino acids. CDR3 nucleotide sequence: TGTGCCAGCAGCTTGCTCGGGGAAGGAACTGAAGCTTTCTTT. It translates to CASSLLGEGTEAFF. Using reference TRBV5-6 and TRBJ1-1 for the parts outside the CDR3, the full variable domain is DAGVTQSPTHLIKTRGQQVTLRCSPKSGHDTVSWYQQALGQGPQFIFQYYEEEERQRGNFPDRFSGHQFPNYSSELNVNALLLGDSALYLCASSLLGEGTEAFFGQGTRLTVV.

The chain employs TRBV4-2 and TRBJ2-2, with TRBD2 matching 8 bases. Trimming took 2 bases from V and 5 from J; bases not matched to a gene: 7. Germline V gene data show CDR1 as LGHNA and CDR2 as YNFKEQ. This CDR3 region has 16 residues. This CDR3 is CASSQKGTRVTGELFF. CDR3 nucleotide sequence: TGTGCCAGCAGCCAAAAGGGGACTAGAGTTACCGGGGAGCTGTTTTTT.

The rearrangement joins TRBV29-1 to TRBJ2-2, with 9 bases that match TRBD1. Germline trimming cut 4 bases from V and 3 bases from J; bases unmatched to any gene: 6. Per germline, CDR1 SQVTM and CDR2 ANQGSEA. There are 15 residues in the CDR3. The CDR3 spells CSVATGTGYTGELFF. Here the CDR3 DNA reads TGCAGCGTTGCCACCGGGACAGGGTACACCGGGGAGCTGTTTTTT.

This chain links TRBV6-5 with TRBJ2-7; 8 positions agree with TRBD2. The germline V gene has CDR1 MNHEY and CDR2 SVGAGI. The junction had 7 bases not matched to a gene; V was cut back by 6 bases and J by 3 bases. CDR3 length equals 14 residues. The CDR3 DNA reads TGTGCCAGCAGATCCGGGACTAGTAACTACGAGCAGTACTTC. It encodes CASRSGTSNYEQYF.

This rearrangement joins TRBV19 to TRBJ2-7; 8 bases map to TRBD1. Looked up from germline, CDR1 is LNHDA and CDR2 is SQIVND (reference sequence). This CDR3 is built from 15 residues. Trimming at V came to 3 bases and at J to 1 base, leaving 5 bases not matched to a gene. For the CDR3, the DNA is TGTGCCAGTAGTATCACAGGGGGAGAATCCTACGAGCAGTACTTC. This codes for CASSITGGESYEQYF. Combining the CDR3 with reference TRBV19 and TRBJ2-7 gives the whole variable domain DGGITQSPKYLFRKEGQNVTLSCEQNLNHDAMYWYRQDPGQGLRLIYYSQIVNDFQKGDIAEGYSVSREKKESFPLTVTSAQKNPTAFYLCASSITGGESYEQYFGPGTRLTVT.

V and J are TRBV5-6 and TRBJ2-7; D may be TRBD1 (6 bases). The CDR3 is made up of 16 amino acids. Germline values: CDR1 SGHDT, CDR2 YYEEEE. V gave up 0 bases and J gave up 0 bases, with 13 bases separating them. For the CDR3, the DNA is TGTGCCAGCAGCTTGGGGGACACCTGGAGCTCCTACGAGCAGTACTTC. Translating gives CASSLGDTWSSYEQYF.

This rearrangement joins TRBV28 to TRBJ2-7, with D hard to call. The CDR3 loop spans 13 amino acids. Germline values: CDR1 MDHEN, CDR2 SYDVKM. V was shortened by 6 bases and J by 2 bases, with 11 bases between the two germline ends. The CDR3 DNA follows: TGTGCCAGCAGCCCTACCGTAACCTACGAGCAGTACTTC. This gives the protein CASSPTVTYEQYF.

This clone was seen only once. This chain links TRBV7-9 with TRBJ1-4; 8 nucleotides match TRBD1. Germline V gene sequence: CDR1 SEHNR, CDR2 FQNEAQ (reference sequence). CDR3 size: 16 residues. V was clipped by 5 bases and J by 5 bases; unmatched bases: 10. The CDR3, as DNA: TGTGCCAGCAGCAGCGGACAGGGAGGGCAAAATGAAAAACTGTTTTTT. This gives the protein CASSSGQGGQNEKLFF.

This clone turned up a few times. The V gene is TRBV18, the J gene TRBJ2-4, with 13 bases fitting TRBD2. This CDR3 spans 18 amino acids. Germline lookup yields CDR1 KGHSH and CDR2 LQKENI. Trimming took 3 bases from V and 0 from J; bases not matched to a gene: 5. The CDR3 sequence is CASSPRTSGSPAKNIQYF. Here the CDR3 DNA reads TGTGCCAGCTCACCCCGGACTAGCGGGAGTCCAGCCAAAAACATTCAGTACTTC.

The chain carries TRBV28 and TRBJ2-7, with a weak D call TRBD2 (6 bases). The CDR3 spans 14 residues. Germline CDR1 is MDHEN and CDR2 is SYDVKM. V lost 8 bases and J 2 bases, leaving 16 bases between the germline ends. The CDR3 bases are TGTGCCAGCGTGGAGAGAGGGAGGACCTACGAGCAGTACTTC. Translated: CASVERGRTYEQYF.

A single count supports this clone. V and J are TRBV12-3 or TRBV12-4 and TRBJ1-2; TRBD1 might be the D (5 bases). CDR3 length equals 13 residues. Trimming left V 3 bases short and J 8 bases short, with 13 bases between. The CDR3 coding sequence is TGTGCCAGCAGTTTTGGGGCAGTTGTAGGCTACACCTTC. This encodes CASSFGAVVGYTF.

The sample holds one count of this clone. The genes are TRBV27 and TRBJ2-7; D remains ambiguous. The V gene's germline CDR1 is MNHEY and CDR2 SMNVEV (reference sequence). Trimming shortened V by 6 bases and J by 2 bases, and 14 bases separated the two germline ends. The CDR3 consists of 14 residues. The CDR3 loop reads CASRATPWAYEQYF. The CDR3 nucleotides are TGTGCCAGCAGGGCGACTCCGTGGGCCTACGAGCAGTACTTC.

The chain employs TRBV6-5 and TRBJ1-1; no reliable D call. Germline V lookup: CDR1 MNHEY, CDR2 SVGAGI. This CDR3 comprises 15 residues. The V gene lost 2 bases and the J gene lost 1 base, with 11 bases spanning the gap. The DNA for the CDR3 is TGTGCCAGCAGTTACCACGGAGAGACGAACACTGAAGCTTTCTTT. It yields the protein CASSYHGETNTEAFF.

This sequence joins TRBV6-2 or TRBV6-3 and TRBJ2-3; perhaps TRBD2 as D (6 bases). The germline V and J ends were trimmed by 4 bases and 2 bases, with 13 bases remaining between them. The CDR3 runs 15 residues. Germline CDR1 is MNHEY and CDR2 is SVGEGT. CDR3 coding DNA: TGTGCCAGCAGTTCCCGGGACTCTAACACAGATACGCAGTATTTT. Its translation: CASSSRDSNTDTQYF.

The J gene is TRBJ2-1, the V gene TRBV3-1 (or the pseudogene TRBV3-2), with 9 bases matching TRBD2. The V segment lost 7 bases and the J segment 6 bases; nucleotides outside the gene matches: 7. The germline V gene has CDR1 LGHDT and CDR2 YNNKEL (reference sequence). The CDR3 length is 14 residues. CDR3 DNA: TGTGCCAGCAAGTCGGCTAGCGGGATCAATGAGCAGTTCTTC. Translating gives CASKSASGINEQFF.

The rearrangement links TRBV15 to TRBJ2-1, with 9 bases lining up with TRBD2. The germline gives CDR1 LNHNV, CDR2 YYDKDF (reference sequence). The CDR3 sequence is 17 residues long. V lost 0 bases to trimming and J lost 8 bases; unmatched junction nucleotides: 11. The CDR3 sequence is CATSRDLAGALPDEQFF. The CDR3 DNA is TGTGCCACCAGCAGAGATTTAGCGGGAGCCCTCCCTGATGAGCAGTTCTTC.

The genes are TRBV2 and TRBJ1-3, with 12 bases lining up with TRBD1. The CDR3 consists of 15 residues. Germline V CDR1 and CDR2: SNHLY, FYNNEI. Trimming took 7 bases from V and 8 from J; bases not matched to a gene: 9. The CDR3, as DNA: TGTGCCAGCACCGTAGGGACAGGGGGCGTGTACACCATATATTTT. This encodes CASTVGTGGVYTIYF.

The V and J genes are TRBV6-4 and TRBJ2-4; 12 nucleotides line up with TRBD2. The junction had 9 bases not matched to a gene; V was cut back by 4 bases and J by 5 bases. CDR1 and CDR2 (germline): MRHNA, SNTAGT. This CDR3 contains 17 residues. The CDR3 DNA follows: TGTGCCAGCAGTGTCCTTCGAGCTAGCGGGAGGGAAAACATTCAGTACTTC. Residues: CASSVLRASGRENIQYF.

The chain joins TRBV15 to TRBJ2-1; no clear D gene. The ends were cut back, 5 bases at V and 3 bases at J, with 11 bases in the middle. The CDR3 contains 14 residues. Germline CDR1 LNHNV, CDR2 YYDKDF (reference sequence). The CDR3 DNA is TGTGCCACCAGCTTTCGGTCGGGCTACAATGAGCAGTTCTTC. Residues: CATSFRSGYNEQFF.

This rearrangement joins TRBV12-3 or TRBV12-4 to TRBJ1-2; possible D gene TRBD1, 6 bases. The V end lost 7 bases, the J end lost 8 bases, and 17 bases lay between the germline ends. The length of the CDR3 is 13 residues. The CDR3 sequence: CASTLAGAEGYTF. The CDR3 DNA sequence: TGTGCCAGCACTCTGGCGGGGGCGGAGGGCTACACCTTC.

The rearrangement joins TRBV28 to TRBJ2-3, with 8 nucleotides matching TRBD2. The CDR3 has 15 amino acids. Germline values: CDR1 MDHEN, CDR2 SYDVKM. The V segment lost 3 bases and the J segment 2 bases; nucleotides outside the gene matches: 4. The CDR3 region is CASSFAGGYTDTQYF. In DNA, the CDR3 is TGTGCCAGCAGTTTCGCGGGGGGCTACACAGATACGCAGTATTTT.

The chain combines TRBV30 with TRBJ2-1; D perhaps matches TRBD1 (5 bases). This CDR3 is 15 amino acids long. Germline CDR1 reads GTSNPN; CDR2 reads SVGIG (reference sequence). The V end lost 2 bases, the J end lost 2 bases, and 13 bases lay between the germline ends. This chain's CDR3 is CAWSRTIIPYNEQFF. The CDR3 bases are TGTGCCTGGAGTCGGACAATCATACCCTACAATGAGCAGTTCTTC.

This chain connects TRBV18 to TRBJ1-2; D might be TRBD1 (6 bases). The CDR3 runs 15 residues. V lost 2 bases and J 2 bases, leaving 12 bases between the germline ends. Per germline, CDR1 KGHSH and CDR2 LQKENI. The CDR3, as DNA: TGTGCCAGCTCACCAATGCTTACAGGGAACTATGGCTACACCTTC. Its protein is CASSPMLTGNYGYTF.